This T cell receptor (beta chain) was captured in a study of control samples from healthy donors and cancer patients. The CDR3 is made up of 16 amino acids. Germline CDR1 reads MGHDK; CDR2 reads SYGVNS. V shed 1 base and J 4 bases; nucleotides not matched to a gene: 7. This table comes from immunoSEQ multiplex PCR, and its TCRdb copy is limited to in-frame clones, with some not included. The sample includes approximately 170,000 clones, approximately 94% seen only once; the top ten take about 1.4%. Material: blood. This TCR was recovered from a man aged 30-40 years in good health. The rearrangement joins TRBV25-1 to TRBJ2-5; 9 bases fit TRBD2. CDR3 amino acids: CASSEFRGGAGETQYF. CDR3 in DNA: TGTGCCAGCAGTGAATTTCGCGGGGGGGCCGGAGAGACCCAGTACTTC.